This TCR beta chain was sequenced during a study of CD8+ T cells in alopecia areata. The germline V gene encodes CDR1 MGHRA and CDR2 YSYEKL. The V segment lost 4 bases and the J segment 7 bases; nucleotides outside the gene matches: 7. CDR3 length: 13 amino acids. cDNA serving as the sequencing template came from extracted, reverse transcribed RNA. Libraries were prepared by immunoSEQ multiplex PCR; TCRdb keeps only in-frame clonotypes and omits some of them. The data contain hundreds of thousands of clones, 65% to 70% of them seen just once; the ten biggest clones take up approximately 1.2%. Only one count was recorded for this clone.

Sequencing used CD4+ T cells sorted from blood, obtained at week 0. The genes are TRBV4-1 and TRBJ2-7; TRBD2 matches at 7 bases. The receptor's source is a human donor with alopecia areata. The CDR3 DNA sequence: TGCGCCAGCAGCCTACACAAGGGAGGGGAGCAGTACTTC. Amino acid sequence: CASSLHKGGEQYF.